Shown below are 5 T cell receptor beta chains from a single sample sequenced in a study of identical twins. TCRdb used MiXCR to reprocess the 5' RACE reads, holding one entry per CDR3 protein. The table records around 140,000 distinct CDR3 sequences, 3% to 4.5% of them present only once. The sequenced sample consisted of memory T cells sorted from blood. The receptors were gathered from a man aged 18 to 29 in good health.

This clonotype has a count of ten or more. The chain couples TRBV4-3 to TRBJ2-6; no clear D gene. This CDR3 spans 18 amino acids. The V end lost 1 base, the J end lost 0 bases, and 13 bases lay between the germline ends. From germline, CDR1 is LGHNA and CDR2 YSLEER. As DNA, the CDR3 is TGCGCCAGCAGCCAAGCAACAGCGTCCCCCTCTGGGGCCAACGTCCTGACTTTC. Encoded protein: CASSQATASPSGANVLTF.

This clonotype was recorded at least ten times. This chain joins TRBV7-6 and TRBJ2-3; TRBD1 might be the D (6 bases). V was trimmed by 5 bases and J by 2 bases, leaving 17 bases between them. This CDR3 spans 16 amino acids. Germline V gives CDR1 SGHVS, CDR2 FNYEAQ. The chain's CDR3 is CASSQHQGITTDTQYF. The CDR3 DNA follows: TGTGCCAGCAGCCAACACCAGGGGATTACCACAGATACGCAGTATTTT.

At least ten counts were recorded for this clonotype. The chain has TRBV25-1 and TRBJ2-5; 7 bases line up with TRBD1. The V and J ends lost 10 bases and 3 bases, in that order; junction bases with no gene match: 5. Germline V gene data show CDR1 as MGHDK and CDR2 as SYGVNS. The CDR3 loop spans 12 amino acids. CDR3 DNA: TGTGCCACCCGACAGGGTGAAGAGACCCAGTACTTC. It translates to CATRQGEETQYF.

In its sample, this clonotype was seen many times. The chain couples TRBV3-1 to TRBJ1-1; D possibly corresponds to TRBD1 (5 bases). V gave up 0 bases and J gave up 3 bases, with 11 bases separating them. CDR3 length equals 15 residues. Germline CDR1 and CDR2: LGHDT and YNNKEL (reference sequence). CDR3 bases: TGTGCCAGCAGCCAAGAGGGGGTATCGGACACTGAAGCTTTCTTT. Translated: CASSQEGVSDTEAFF.

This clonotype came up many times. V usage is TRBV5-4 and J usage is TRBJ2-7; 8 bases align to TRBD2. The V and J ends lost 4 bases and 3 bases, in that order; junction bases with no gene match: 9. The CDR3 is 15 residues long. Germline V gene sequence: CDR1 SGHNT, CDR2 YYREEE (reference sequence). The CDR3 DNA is TGTGCCAGCAGCCCGGCGCGGGCGGGAGGCTACGAGCAGTACTTC. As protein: CASSPARAGGYEQYF. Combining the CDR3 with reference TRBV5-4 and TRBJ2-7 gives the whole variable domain ETGVTQSPTHLIKTRGQQVTLRCSSQSGHNTVSWYQQALGQGPQFIFQYYREEENGRGNFPPRFSGLQFPNYSSELNVNALELDDSALYLCASSPARAGGYEQYFGPGTRLTVT.